The source of this T cell receptor beta chain is a study of OX40 agonist ivuxolimab in advanced cancers. V dropped 0 bases and J dropped 1 base, with 10 bases sitting between them. The CDR3 is 16 amino acids. Germline V gives CDR1 SGHTS, CDR2 YDEGEE. Sequenced by immunoSEQ multiplex PCR; TCRdb stores in-frame clones only, minus some. The table lists tens of thousands of clones, roughly nine tenths of them singletons. This chain uses TRBV5-8 with TRBJ2-2; maybe TRBD1 (5 bases). Source: CD4+ or CD8+ T cells sorted from blood, taken in a trial of the OX40 agonist ivuxolimab. The receptor comes from an adult with an advanced solid tumor such as melanoma, head and neck, liver or kidney cancer. The CDR3 bases are TGTGCCAGCAGCTTGGCGGCCAGGGTGAACACCGGGGAGCTGTTTTTT. Protein sequence: CASSLAARVNTGELFF.